The 8 T cell receptor beta chains below were found in one sample sequenced in a study of shared clonotypes between healthy human individuals. Clones were read by immunoSEQ multiplex PCR, and TCRdb kept only the in-frame ones, dropping some. The data hold a few hundred thousand clones, with approximately 65% observed a single time. Source material: memory CD4+ T cells sorted from blood. Subset: CD45RA-negative fraction. These receptors all come from a man aged 25-45 years in good health.

This chain connects TRBV28 to TRBJ2-5; TRBD2 might be the D (5 bases). Germline V gene data show CDR1 as MDHEN and CDR2 as SYDVKM. The germline V and J ends were trimmed by 2 bases and 0 bases, with 13 bases remaining between them. The CDR3 consists of 16 residues. As DNA, the CDR3 is TGTGCCAGCAGTTTACCGGGCGGAGGATACCAAGAGACCCAGTACTTC. Amino acids: CASSLPGGGYQETQYF.

This CDR3 reads CASSEARDRLIRDEQFF. The CDR3 nucleotides read TGTGCCAGCAGTGAGGCCCGGGACAGGCTCATAAGGGATGAGCAGTTCTTC. V is TRBV6-1 and J is TRBJ2-1, with TRBD1 matching over 8 bases. Germline V gene data show CDR1 as MNHNS and CDR2 as SASEGT. Germline trimming cut 3 bases from V and 8 bases from J; bases unmatched to any gene: 15. There are 17 residues in the CDR3.

The chain couples TRBV11-2 to TRBJ2-1; D is possibly TRBD2 (5 bases). This CDR3 has 15 amino acids. Trimming took off 5 bases at V and 4 bases at J, with 15 bases between the two ends. CDR1 is SGHAT and CDR2 is FQNNGV in the germline V gene. The CDR3 DNA reads TGTGCCAGCAGCCCTCAGCGGAACTCATACAATGAGCAGTTCTTC. Its protein product is CASSPQRNSYNEQFF.

The chain combines TRBV19 with TRBJ1-1; 8 positions agree with TRBD1. The V gene's germline CDR1 is LNHDA and CDR2 SQIVND (reference sequence). J lost 3 bases, V lost 7 bases, and 16 bases had no gene match. The CDR3 is 17 residues long. CDR3 sequence reads: CASTKGRGRNGDTEAFF. CDR3 in DNA: TGTGCCAGTACCAAGGGCAGGGGGCGGAACGGGGACACTGAAGCTTTCTTT.

This clone was detected only a few times. This chain links TRBV7-8 with TRBJ1-5; D is ambiguous. V was cut by 3 bases and J by 3 bases, with 6 bases left in between. CDR3 length equals 13 residues. Germline V gene data show CDR1 as SGHVS and CDR2 as FQNEAQ. In DNA, the CDR3 is TGTGCCAGCAGCTTCCAGAACAATCAGCCCCAGCATTTT. Translated, it gives CASSFQNNQPQHF.

The chain recombines TRBV6-1 with TRBJ1-2; D call uncertain. This CDR3 region has 11 residues. The germline V gene has CDR1 MNHNS and CDR2 SASEGT. V lost 7 bases and J lost 8, with 11 bases in between. CDR3 coding DNA: TGTGCCAGCAAATTCGACCAAGGCTACACCTTC. Encoded protein: CASKFDQGYTF.

V is TRBV5-1 and J is TRBJ2-1; 9 bases line up with TRBD1. The germline V gene encodes CDR1 SGHRS and CDR2 YFSETQ. The CDR3 has 16 amino acids. V shed 4 bases, J shed 9 bases, and the junction held 14 bases outside the gene matches. Written as DNA, the CDR3 is TGCGCCAGCAGCCCACTGACCGGGACAGGGTCGGGTGAGCAGTTCTTC. Translating it yields CASSPLTGTGSGEQFF. Variable domain in full (rest from reference TRBV5-1 and TRBJ2-1): KAGVTQTPRYLIKTRGQQVTLSCSPISGHRSVSWYQQTPGQGLQFLFEYFSETQRNKGNFPGRFSGRQFSNSRSEMNVSTLELGDSALYLCASSPLTGTGSGEQFFGPGTRLTVL.

This chain links TRBV28 with TRBJ1-3, with D tentatively TRBD1 (5 bases). The CDR3 is 15 amino acids. Trimming took 6 bases from V and 0 from J, leaving 12 bases between them. The germline V gene encodes CDR1 MDHEN and CDR2 SYDVKM. As DNA, the CDR3 is TGTGCCAGCAGGGCCCAGGGCTACTCTGGAAACACCATATATTTT. This sequence encodes CASRAQGYSGNTIYF.